This section outlines one T cell receptor beta chain sequence together with its context. Its target antigen remains unknown. No qualities accompany the bases; no much larger clone lies one base away. These data originate in a study of cytomegalovirus exposure and HLA in healthy donors (dated by TCRdb to 2017 to 2019). Background on the whole study: In an earlier analysis of under 600 of the donors, 276 Gb of sequence data and 100 million or so unique TCR beta sequences from about 179 million T cells were reported. An early release covering roughly 600 HLA-typed donors comprised 250 to 350 gigabases of sequencing data and 65 million to 100 million unique TCR sequences. The study aimed to test whether cataloging public T cell receptors could reveal signatures of past pathogen exposure. HLA typing covered class I and class II loci at four-digit resolution. The number of donors typed differed by locus, with roughly 620-630 for A, B, C, DRB1 and DQB1, more than 500 for DQA1, 606 for DPA1, and approximately 470 for DPB1. In the later analysis, no new phenotypic data were used to find candidate immune exposures; instead, reliance was placed on TCR beta sequences and their occurrence across donors. An earlier analysis of roughly 580 of the donors used high-throughput TCR beta sequencing to judge whether each TCR beta V gene segment behaved as functional or pseudogenic. Several DR-DQ haplotypes were handled as single units for association and clustering, since linkage in the cohort was strong. On average, around 200,000 unique TCR beta nucleotide sequences were sequenced per donor among a few hundred genotyped donors of the cohort, with roughly 18% of those sequences being non-productive. All discovery cohort repertoires had been generated using a single sequencing platform. In addition to the first cohort of 666 subjects, a separate validation cohort of about 120 different subjects was used. In a later analysis, previously published TCR beta repertoires from 666 donors were re-analyzed and high-resolution HLA genotyping was added so that TCR occurrence patterns could be studied. Of the roughly 400 genotyped donors, around 81% fell in the genetic ancestry cluster associated with self-reported Caucasian donors. The study combined high-throughput TCR immunosequencing, statistical association of individual TCRs with disease status, and machine learning to predict cytomegalovirus infection status. A later genetic analysis used genome-wide SNP genotypes for about 60% of the roughly 670 donors, treating that subset as a discovery cohort. Donor age, sex, ethnicity and CMV serostatus were compiled alongside the repertoire data. Using immunosequencing, the study profiled T cell repertoires from 500 to 800 subjects and related those repertoires to cytomegalovirus serostatus.

Libraries were built with the immunoSEQ multiplex PCR assay. For the multiplex PCR, a mixture combining 60 forward primers for TCR Vbeta segments and 13 reverse primers for TCR Jbeta segments was used. Amplification of the CDR3 region of rearranged TCR beta genes was performed with a multiplex PCR assay on genomic DNA. The amplified TCR beta libraries were sequenced on the Illumina HiSeq System as 87-base-pair reads. On the study's bioinformatics: Across the 600 to 700 repertoires, a later analysis counted approximately 83 million unique TCR beta chains, about 10 million of which were shared by at least two donors. To remove PCR and sequencing errors, raw reads were error-corrected and collapsed into unique sequences using a nearest-neighbor algorithm that merged closely related sequences. Alignment of CDR3 sequences to IMGT reference sequences was used to assign V, D and J gene segments. Each retained sequence needed at least a six-nucleotide match to both a V gene segment and a J gene segment. Rearrangements were classified as productive when the CDR3 lacked stop codons and remained in frame with V and J, and all other rearrangements were classified as non-productive. CDR3 was defined by IMGT convention, running from the second conserved V-encoded cysteine to the conserved J-encoded phenylalanine. In an earlier analysis of roughly 610 of the donors, sequences lacking an unambiguous match to a single V gene segment were excluded. An earlier analysis of a few hundred of the donors called V segments functional above 56.7% productive rearrangements and segregating when the between-donor standard deviation exceeded 5%. A statistical classification framework was built to diagnose cytomegalovirus status from the catalog of TCR beta chain sequences. In a later analysis, TCR nucleotide sequences were compared against IMGT/GENE-DB human TR gene sequences so that V and J genes could be assigned. The TCRdist pipeline was used in a later analysis to assign CDR3 sequences and most-parsimonious VDJ recombination scenarios. In a later analysis, each TCR beta chain was defined by its CDR3 amino acid sequence together with its V-gene family, and reads without a unique V-gene family were excluded. A later analysis removed roughly 590 highly shared, low-generation-probability nucleotide sequences to deal with suspected cross-contamination and a sequencing artifact. In a later analysis, a clonal expansion index for each public chain was calculated from normalized within-repertoire ranks of inferred template counts. Generation probabilities in a later analysis came from a VDJ recombination model fitted to out-of-frame rearrangements, and those results were checked against IGoR. Hypergeometric tests were used in a later analysis to score TCR-TCR, TCR-HLA and TCR-CMV co-occurrence, with a repertoire-size bias correction applied to the TCR pairs. A later analysis estimated false discovery rates by permuting HLA or CMV assignments 20 times. In a later analysis, co-occurring TCRs were grouped with DBSCAN, and TCRdist sequence similarity was added when clustering was performed within HLA-allele-positive subsets. Co-occurrence clustering excluded repertoires with fewer than 30,000 or more than 120,000 public chains, plus five with anomalous nucleotide sharing. Imported from immuneACCESS, the table was reduced by TCRdb to in-frame sequences with V and J called. These copies leave out some clones; in studies compared against another copy, an unresolved V gene accounts for under half, and the cause of the remainder is not known. Clonal size and the V and J genes are those of that table, whereas D and trimming came from the DNA. The sample table shows under 200,000 clones, and around 81% are seen once. Around 2.1% of the sample rests with the top ten.

Broad study findings and their caveats: Compared with the roughly 670-donor mean, donors in an Asian-associated ancestry cluster had fewer N-insertions in productive TCRs, according to a later genetic analysis. The authors suggested that the approach could potentially be generalized to other disease states and immunological phenotypes. Across donors, most TCR sequences were observed very rarely, whereas some public TCRs were present in many individuals. A further reported finding was that TCR beta sequences accurately predicted the HLA-A and HLA-B alleles for most subjects in the first cohort. Correlated functional status among segregating V segments might be attributable to linkage disequilibrium, but an unknown experimental factor could not be ruled out. Three of the identified cytomegalovirus-associated TCR beta chains were confirmed in vitro to be specific for cytomegalovirus antigens. Some IMGT-functional V segments, including TRBV6-2 and TRBV6-3, could not be told apart with the 87-base-pair reads, so those segments were excluded. Broadly in line with IMGT annotations, most TCR beta V segments showed up in productive rearrangements about 87% or about 30% of the time in an earlier analysis of approximately 600 of the donors. Sequencing depth was assumed to be roughly uniform across donors in the presence/absence analyses, though that assumption may not hold. In this cohort, only TCR beta chains were sequenced, and detectable features were limited by the absence of alpha or paired-chain data. About 17 rarely observed V segments, including chromosome 9 orphons, were excluded from the earlier analysis of about 500 of the donors because counts were too low. In both the original and validation cohorts, the classifier was reported to diagnose cytomegalovirus status with high specificity and sensitivity. In a later analysis, HLA-associated TCR beta chains were found to be more clonally expanded and to have lower generation probabilities than equally common non-associated chains. A group of highly shared sequence variants was considered likely to be a technical artifact of the sequencing pipeline. In a later analysis, the rate of TCR association differed among HLA loci, with DRB1 alleles having the most associated TCRs and HLA-C alleles having the fewest. In the study, roughly 160 TCR beta chains were listed as associated with cytomegalovirus. When HLA alleles, especially DR and DQ, strongly co-occurred, attributing TCR associations to individual alleles was difficult. A later analysis found that most CMV-associated TCR beta chains appeared HLA-restricted, with HLA associations seemingly driven largely by CMV exposure. For the cohort, immune exposure information was limited to CMV serostatus. Several of the top co-occurrence clusters appeared to be linked to parvovirus B19, influenza, CMV and Epstein-Barr virus, according to a later analysis. Because HLA typing was unavailable for some donors at each locus, only the typed subset was used in association tests. A later analysis associated about 16,000 TCR beta sequences with specific HLA alleles at a false discovery rate of 0.05. A later genetic analysis associated a missense DCLRE1C variant with V-gene and J-gene trimming of TCR beta chains, and an independent cohort replicated the association.

In total, over 600 healthy bone marrow donors made up the cohort. All cohort members were sampled while nominally healthy, although unrecorded immune exposures were likely present. The donor tested CMV seropositive and was one of the 289 seropositive cohort members. A peripheral blood sample was collected from each donor, and TCR beta sequencing was performed on peripheral blood mononuclear cells. The Qiagen DNeasy Blood Extraction Kit was used to extract genomic DNA from the blood cell samples. The CDR3, cysteine through phenylalanine, is 15 amino acids long. The entry retains the CDR3 DNA only, 45 bases that are in frame from base 1. Germline trimming: 8 bases from V, 0 bases from J; junction bases outside gene matches: 4. CDR1 and CDR2 were assigned from the germline V gene (reference sequence) as MNHNY and SVGAGI.

This receptor was identified in a woman in her late teens or twenties in good health and CMV-seropositive. The sequenced material came from PBMCs. The rearrangement joined TRBV6-6 to TRBJ1-4; 9 nucleotides in the junction match TRBD1. The CDR3 amino acid sequence is: CASGGQGTTNEKLFF. The DNA is TGTGCCAGCGGGGGACAGGGTACAACTAATGAAAAACTGTTTTTT.